The 19 T cell receptor beta chains in this list originate from one sample, sequenced in a study of blood T cell repertoires in COVID-19. Libraries were prepared by immunoSEQ multiplex PCR; TCRdb keeps only in-frame clonotypes and omits some of them. In the table there are about 260,000 clones, 85% to 95% of which are singletons. Sequences were obtained from PBMCs or T cells enriched from blood (not recorded which). These receptors originate from a man between 40 and 49 years old who had been exposed to COVID-19.

This clone came up once. This sequence joins TRBV30 and TRBJ1-3; D possibly corresponds to TRBD1 (5 bases). The CDR3 totals 17 residues. CDR1 and CDR2 from the germline V gene are GTSNPN and SVGIG (reference sequence). V lost 1 base and J 3 bases, leaving 19 bases between the germline ends. In nucleotides, the CDR3 is TGTGCCTGGAGTGATAGGGGCAGGGCGAAAGGTGGAAACACCATATATTTT. Amino acid sequence: CAWSDRGRAKGGNTIYF.

This clone was observed a few times. The chain links TRBV29-1 to TRBJ1-1; D remains ambiguous. Trimming took off 6 bases at V and 1 base at J, with 9 bases between the two ends. The CDR3 has 12 residues. The germline gives CDR1 SQVTM, CDR2 ANQGSEA. The CDR3: CSVGLRNTEAFF. The CDR3 nucleotides are TGCAGCGTCGGACTGAGGAACACTGAAGCTTTCTTT.

The rearrangement uses TRBV27 and TRBJ2-3, with 8 bases aligning to TRBD2. V shed 2 bases, J shed 5 bases, and the junction held 12 bases outside the gene matches. Germline V gene data show CDR1 as MNHEY and CDR2 as SMNVEV (reference sequence). The CDR3 loop spans 17 amino acids. CDR3 amino acids: CASSLTRGAGVKDTQYF. DNA of the CDR3: TGTGCCAGCAGTTTAACGCGGGGGGCGGGAGTAAAAGATACGCAGTATTTT.

With respect to this clone: Compared with germline, one end of the junction differs, possibly owing to a read error. The gene calls are TRBV7-9 and TRBJ2-7; D might be TRBD1 or TRBD2, each matching 5 bases. The CDR3 length is 15 residues. Per the germline V gene, CDR1 is SEHNR and CDR2 is FQNEAQ (reference sequence). The CDR3 reads CASSVATESSYEQYF. For the CDR3, the DNA is TGTGCCAGCAGCGTAGCGACAGAAAGCTCCTACGAGCAGTACTTC. Looking up the rest from reference TRBV7-9 and TRBJ2-7 gives the full variable domain: DTGVSQNPRHKITKRGQNVTFRCDPISEHNRLYWYRQTLGQGPEFLTYFQNEAQLEKSRLLSDRFSAERPKGSFSTLEIQRTEQGDSAMYLCASSVATESSYEQYFGPGTRLTVT.

V usage is TRBV11-3 and J usage is TRBJ1-1; TRBD1 matches 7 bases. The CDR3 runs 17 residues. Germline V gene lookup returns CDR1 SGHNT and CDR2 YENEEA. V trimming: 0 bases; J trimming: 0 bases; junction bases outside the gene matches: 7. The CDR3 here is CASSLDAGTALNTEAFF. For the CDR3, the DNA is TGTGCCAGCAGCTTAGATGCCGGGACAGCATTGAACACTGAAGCTTTCTTT.

This rearrangement joins TRBV29-1 to TRBJ2-1; no firm D call. V lost 6 bases and J lost 3, with 9 bases in between. This CDR3 spans 12 amino acids. Germline-derived CDR1 and CDR2 are SQVTM and ANQGSEA. CDR3 nucleotide sequence: TGCAGCGTAATCGCGGACTACAATGAGCAGTTCTTC. Translation: CSVIADYNEQFF.

The rearrangement links TRBV24-1 to TRBJ2-3, with D tentatively TRBD2 (5 bases). In germline, CDR1 is KGHDR, CDR2 SFDVKD. This CDR3 is 14 amino acids long. Trimming removed 4 bases at V and 5 bases at J, with 12 bases between. The chain's CDR3 is CATSDSWRKDTQYF. CDR3 sequence (DNA): TGTGCCACCAGTGACTCTTGGAGGAAAGATACGCAGTATTTT.

The chain combines TRBV12-3 or TRBV12-4 with TRBJ1-1; tentatively, D is TRBD1 (6 bases). The CDR3 totals 13 residues. The germline V and J ends were trimmed by 4 bases and 6 bases, with 12 bases remaining between them. CDR3 bases: TGTGCCAGCAGTTCGTCAGGGGTGTCTGAAGCTTTCTTT. Protein: CASSSSGVSEAFF.

This rearrangement joins TRBV28 to TRBJ2-2, with 12 bases fitting TRBD2. Germline CDR1 MDHEN, CDR2 SYDVKM. V was pared by 5 bases and J by 4 bases, with 11 bases of the junction left unmatched. The CDR3 runs to 18 residues. CDR3 sequence reads: CASSLRTPGLAGTGELFF. CDR3 DNA: TGTGCCAGCAGTCTTAGAACCCCGGGACTAGCGGGCACCGGGGAGCTGTTTTTT.

DNA for the CDR3: TGTGCCAGCAGGGGGGCTCTGATAGCCAAAAACATTCAGTACTTC. Translated, it gives CASRGALIAKNIQYF. The chain carries TRBV2 and TRBJ2-4; possibly TRBD1 for D (6 bases). There are 15 residues in the CDR3. V shed 6 bases and J shed 0 bases, with 12 bases lying between them. Germline CDR1 and CDR2: SNHLY and FYNNEI.

The rearrangement uses TRBV10-3 and TRBJ2-1, with D unclear. The V end lost 2 bases, the J end lost 1 base, and 6 bases lay between the germline ends. The CDR3 contains 14 residues. The germline V gene encodes CDR1 ENHRY and CDR2 SYGVKD. The DNA for the CDR3 is TGTGCCATCAGTGAGCCCAATTCCTACAATGAGCAGTTCTTC. It yields the protein CAISEPNSYNEQFF.

This chain's CDR3 is CASRGQGVTDTEAFF. CDR3 coding DNA: TGTGCCAGCAGGGGACAGGGTGTAACAGACACTGAAGCTTTCTTT. V and J are TRBV28 and TRBJ1-1; 9 bases fit TRBD1. Trimming cost V 6 bases and J 3 bases; bases outside gene matches: 8. The germline V gene encodes CDR1 MDHEN and CDR2 SYDVKM. The CDR3 runs to 15 residues.

The chain employs TRBV6-4 and TRBJ2-2; D call uncertain. CDR1 and CDR2 from the germline V gene are MRHNA and SNTAGT. V lost 2 bases to trimming and J lost 6 bases, with 7 bases between them. The CDR3 contains 13 residues. Here the CDR3 DNA reads TGTGCCAGCAGTGACCGTAGCTCCGGGGAGCTGTTTTTT. This sequence encodes CASSDRSSGELFF.

The chain employs TRBV5-6 and TRBJ1-1; 8 positions match TRBD1. The CDR3 has 13 amino acids. The J segment lost 7 bases and the V segment lost 4 bases, leaving 6 bases of the junction unmatched. CDR1 is SGHDT and CDR2 is YYEEEE in the germline V gene. The CDR3 protein is CASSLTGGIEAFF. CDR3 nucleotides: TGTGCCAGCAGCCTTACAGGGGGTATTGAAGCTTTCTTT.

The rearrangement uses TRBV5-4 and TRBJ2-6, with a possible D match to TRBD1 (6 bases). V dropped 0 bases and J dropped 0 bases, with 10 bases sitting between them. CDR3 length equals 17 residues. The germline V gene has CDR1 SGHNT and CDR2 YYREEE (reference sequence). CDR3: CASSLGQVSSGANVLTF. The CDR3 DNA sequence: TGTGCCAGCAGCTTGGGACAGGTGTCCTCTGGGGCCAACGTCCTGACTTTC.

The chain couples TRBV11-2 to TRBJ2-3; TRBD2 agrees at 7 bases. This CDR3 is 16 amino acids long. The V and J ends lost 3 bases and 1 base, in that order; junction bases with no gene match: 7. CDR1 and CDR2 (germline): SGHAT, FQNNGV. As DNA, the CDR3 is TGTGCCAGCAGCTTTTCTGCTAGCGGACGCACAGATACGCAGTATTTT. The encoded protein is CASSFSASGRTDTQYF.

This rearrangement joins TRBV6-5 to TRBJ1-1; D gene unclear. The CDR3 is made up of 13 amino acids. With 8 bases removed from V and 4 bases from J, the gap between germline ends came to 14 bases. Germline loops: CDR1 MNHEY, CDR2 SVGAGI. Written as DNA, the CDR3 is TGTGCCAGCTGGAGGTGGGAGGCCACTGAAGCTTTCTTT. Translating gives CASWRWEATEAFF.

The genes are TRBV5-6 and TRBJ1-1; D is ambiguous. The germline CDR1 and CDR2 sequences are SGHDT and YYEEEE. The CDR3 covers 13 residues. Between the trimmed V and J ends, which lost 1 base and 0 bases, there was a span of 4 bases. The CDR3 loop reads CASSLLLNTEAFF. As DNA, the CDR3 is TGTGCCAGCAGCTTGCTTCTGAACACTGAAGCTTTCTTT.

The chain has TRBV14 and TRBJ1-1; the match to TRBD1 covers 9 bases. The V and J ends lost 1 base and 2 bases, in that order; junction bases with no gene match: 8. CDR1 is SGHDN, CDR2 FVKESK, per germline. The CDR3 is made up of 17 amino acids. The CDR3 bases are TGTGCCAGCAGCCAAGGTCGGGACAGGGCTTTTAACACTGAAGCTTTCTTT. Amino acid sequence: CASSQGRDRAFNTEAFF.